This T cell receptor beta chain was obtained from a study of quantifying T cell responses using KT2 cells. Study-level information: cDNA was made from DNase-treated RNA using alpha and beta constant primers.

Germline V gene lookup returns CDR1 ENHRY and CDR2 SYGVKD. Trimming pared 4 bases from V and 3 bases from J, leaving 13 bases between. This CDR3 spans 15 amino acids. This clonotype was detected many times. The cDNA 3' end received a ligated oligonucleotide with a UMI. The first PCR ran 3 to 5 cycles with an equimolar RC1.1 and RC1.2 beta primer mix. TCRdb re-called the UMI-ligation and nested PCR reads with MiXCR, one entry per CDR3 protein. The sample includes about 30,000 distinct CDR3 sequences, under 7.5% of them seen just once. The rearrangement joins TRBV10-3 to TRBJ1-5, with unresolved D. This receptor was identified in a human donor. The sample taken for sequencing was PBMCs spiked with cells of the T cell clone KT2. The CDR3 reads CAISASQEPNQPQHF. As DNA, the CDR3 is TGTGCCATCAGTGCGAGCCAGGAGCCCAATCAGCCCCAGCATTTT.